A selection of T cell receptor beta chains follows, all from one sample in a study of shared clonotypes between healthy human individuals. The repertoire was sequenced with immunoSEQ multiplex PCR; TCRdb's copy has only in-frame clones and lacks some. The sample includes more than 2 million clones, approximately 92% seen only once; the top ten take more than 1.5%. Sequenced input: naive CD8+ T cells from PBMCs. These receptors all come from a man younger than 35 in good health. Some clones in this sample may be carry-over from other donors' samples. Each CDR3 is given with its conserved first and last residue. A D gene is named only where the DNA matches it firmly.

TGTGCCAGCAGCTTGGAGTCGCGCCCGCGGGTCTACAATGAGCAGTTCTTC	CASSLESRPRVYNEQFF	17	TRBJ2-1	NA	TRBV5-4
TGTGCCAGCAGTGTTACCTACCAAGAGACCCAGTACTTC	CASSVTYQETQYF	13	TRBJ2-5	NA	TRBV6-1
TGTGCCAGCAGCGTCGACTCTGGACAGGAGGGACTGTTTTTT	CASSVDSGQEGLFF	14	TRBJ1-4	TRBD1	TRBV9
TGTGCCAGCAGCTTAGAGTATGGGGGGGCCTACGAGCAGTACTTC	CASSLEYGGAYEQYF	15	TRBJ2-7	TRBD2	TRBV11-2
TGTGCCAGCAGTTTCACGTTCACTAGCGGGAGGATCAATGAGCAGTTCTTC	CASSFTFTSGRINEQFF	17	TRBJ2-1	TRBD2	TRBV27
TGTGCCAGCAGCTACGGGGGCTACTACAATGAGCAGTTCTTC	CASSYGGYYNEQFF	14	TRBJ2-1	NA	TRBV6-5
TGTGCCTTACTCCCCTCTGGGAGGACTAATGAAAAACTGTTTTTT	CALLPSGRTNEKLFF	15	TRBJ1-4	NA	TRBV2
TGTGCCACCAGCAGAGAGGGGGGCCAAGAGACCCAGTACTTC	CATSREGGQETQYF	14	TRBJ2-5	NA	TRBV15
TGTGCCAGCAGTTGGGACAGGGCCAGCAATCAGCCCCAGCATTTT	CASSWDRASNQPQHF	15	TRBJ1-5	TRBD1	TRBV27
TGTGCCAGCAGCCCGATCGACGTCTCTGGGGCCAACGTCCTGACTTTC	CASSPIDVSGANVLTF	16	TRBJ2-6	NA	TRBV7-9
TGTGCCAGCAGTTTAGGGGGGTACAATGAGCAGTTCTTC	CASSLGGYNEQFF	13	TRBJ2-1	NA	TRBV27
TGTGCCAGCAGTACTACAGGGTACGGCAATCAGCCCCAGCATTTT	CASSTTGYGNQPQHF	15	TRBJ1-5	NA	TRBV27
TGTGCCAGCAGCGGTGGGGGCACAGATACGCAGTATTTT	CASSGGGTDTQYF	13	TRBJ2-3	NA	TRBV9
TGTGCCAGCAGCATCGACCTGGAGCAGTACTTC	CASSIDLEQYF	11	TRBJ2-7	NA	TRBV5-8
TGCGCCAGCAGCGCGACAGGGATCCTGGGGAGCGGGGCCGAGTACGAGCAGTACTTC	CASSATGILGSGAEYEQYF	19	TRBJ2-7	NA	TRBV5-1
TGTGCCAGCAGCCAGATCGACGGGGACAATCAGCCCCAGCATTTT	CASSQIDGDNQPQHF	15	TRBJ1-5	NA	TRBV4-2
TGCGCCAGCAGCCAACCCCGGGGGAGGAGCACCGGGGAGCTGTTTTTT	CASSQPRGRSTGELFF	16	TRBJ2-2	NA	TRBV4-3
TGTGCCAGCAGTTTTTTCAGCGGAGCTATCTACGAGCAGTACTTC	CASSFFSGAIYEQYF	15	TRBJ2-7	NA	TRBV28
TGTGCCAGCAGTTGGAGAGGGCGGGCCCGGCCCCAGCATTTT	CASSWRGRARPQHF	14	TRBJ1-5	NA	TRBV27
TGCGCCAGCAGCTTGGAAAGGACTAGCGGCGAGTCTGGGTTCTTC	CASSLERTSGESGFF	15	TRBJ2-1	TRBD2	TRBV5-1
TGTGCCAGCAGCCAGGGGAGGAACACTGAAGCTTTCTTT	CASSQGRNTEAFF	13	TRBJ1-1	NA	TRBV14
TGTGCCAGTAAACAGGGAGCTAATGAAAAACTGTTTTTT	CASKQGANEKLFF	13	TRBJ1-4	NA	TRBV7-9
TGTGCCAGCTCACCACGTGGGACAGGGTCGTCTGAAAAACTGTTTTTT	CASSPRGTGSSEKLFF	16	TRBJ1-4	TRBD1	TRBV18
TGTGCCAGCGGTGGAGACAAAAGCCAGCCCCAGCATTTT	CASGGDKSQPQHF	13	TRBJ1-5	NA	TRBV9
TGTGCCAGCAGCCCAACGGGACAGGGTCGTGAAAAACTGTTTTTT	CASSPTGQGREKLFF	15	TRBJ1-4	TRBD1	TRBV7-9
TGTGCCAGCGGATCGGACAGGGGCCTCACAGATACGCAGTATTTT	CASGSDRGLTDTQYF	15	TRBJ2-3	TRBD1	TRBV11-2
TGTGCCAGCAGCCGTCGACTAGCGGGTAGCGCGGATACGCAGTATTTT	CASSRRLAGSADTQYF	16	TRBJ2-3	TRBD2	TRBV11-3
TGCAGCGCCGAGGGGGCGGGAGCTACAGATACGCAGTATTTT	CSAEGAGATDTQYF	14	TRBJ2-3	NA	TRBV29-1
TGTGCCAGCAGTTACTCGTCCGGGTGGGCGAACACTGAAGCTTTCTTT	CASSYSSGWANTEAFF	16	TRBJ1-1	NA	TRBV6-5
TGTGCCAGCACCCCCCACAATATCACAGATACGCAGTATTTT	CASTPHNITDTQYF	14	TRBJ2-3	NA	TRBV27
TGTGCCAGCAGCTTAGATGGGACCGACAGGTCAGGGGAGCTGTTTTTT	CASSLDGTDRSGELFF	16	TRBJ2-2	NA	TRBV11-2
TGTGCCAGCGGCTTTTACAATGAGCAGTTCTTC	CASGFYNEQFF	11	TRBJ2-1	NA	TRBV28
TGTGCCAGCAGTTTAAAGGCAAGCGGGGCCAACGTCCTGACTTTC	CASSLKASGANVLTF	15	TRBJ2-6	NA	TRBV27
TGCAGCGTTGTAGGGACTAGCGGCTTCCAGTTCTTC	CSVVGTSGFQFF	12	TRBJ2-1	TRBD2	TRBV29-1
TGTGCCACCAGCAGCGACAGGGGTCAGAATCAGCCCCAGCATTTT	CATSSDRGQNQPQHF	15	TRBJ1-5	TRBD1	TRBV15
TGTGCCAGCAGCTCTCAACGGGAAACAGATACGCAGTATTTT	CASSSQRETDTQYF	14	TRBJ2-3	NA	TRBV5-4
TGTGCCAGCAGCTTGGGAGGGGAGGATGAGACCCAGTACTTC	CASSLGGEDETQYF	14	TRBJ2-5	TRBD2	TRBV7-7